Detailed here is one T cell receptor beta chain. No antigen is known for it. Base qualities are not recorded, but no much larger clone differs from it by a single base. This sample is part of a study of Tregs in tolerant kidney transplant recipients (dated by TCRdb to between 2019 and 2020). For context, the study as a whole: The transplants used related donors with nonmyeloablative bone marrow transplantation, and mixed chimerism in the human trials was transient. The study applied TCRbeta sequencing to find donor-specific regulatory T cells before combined kidney and bone marrow transplantation and then followed those same cells after transplant. Overall study results and their limits: The study was constrained by small patient numbers, and validation of the findings is required in larger populations and under other immunosuppression protocols. Expanding Tregs with activated donor B cells appeared to identify the most biologically relevant and donor-specific TCRbeta repertoire. Biological reproducibility was not directly assessed, although technical replication error appeared to be minimal. In tolerant patients, donor-specific Tregs expanded more than Tregs overall, which suggests antigen-driven rather than nonspecific expansion. Because the PCR primers were changed over time for some patients, nucleotide-level comparison could not be performed across the samples from those patients.

This specimen's time point label, interpreted: blood sample drawn before combined kidney and bone marrow transplant. Unstimulated Tregs (CD4+CD25+CD127-), CD4+ non-Tregs (CD4+CD25-), CD4 and CD8 cells were FACS-sorted from thawed PBMCs. Several combined kidney and bone marrow transplant recipients from the ITN036ST trial were included as patients, and samples were available only from these trial subjects. Healthy control blood was processed by Ficoll density gradient to PBMCs and cryopreserved; patient PBMCs were collected before and after transplant. Reading from cysteine to phenylalanine, the CDR3 counts 14 amino acids. Just the 42-base CDR3 DNA is kept, in frame starting at base 1. From the germline V gene (reference sequence), CDR1 is MNHEY and CDR2 is SMNVEV. Between the V and J ends, shortened by 0 bases and 4 bases respectively, the junction contains 10 bases. For TCRbeta CDR3 sequencing, genomic DNA was extracted from sorted cells using the QIAGEN DNeasy Blood and Tissue Kit. Through immunoSEQ, high-throughput TCRbeta CDR3 sequencing was done commercially, including PCR amplification with internal controls and bias correction. On the authors' methods: A unique productive TCRbeta sequence was defined by the CDR3 nucleotide sequence when primers matched, and otherwise by the CDR3 amino acid sequence together with the Vbeta and Jbeta genes. To correct for sorting error, sequences found in more than one sorted population at a frequency ratio of 2:1 or less were discarded, and the remaining shared sequences were assigned to the population with the higher frequency. A sequence counted as donor-reactive if, in CFSE-low cells, the sequence had a frequency of at least 0.01% and was expanded at least 5-fold compared with unstimulated cells. Jensen-Shannon divergence calculated on the top 100 TCRbeta sequences ranked by frequency was used to measure repertoire divergence. For any sample with multiple sequencing runs, sorting error was corrected in each run separately before the runs were pooled. The immuneACCESS repertoire file appears here via TCRdb, limited to in-frame rearrangements. These files lack a portion of the clones; in checked studies, under half of the deficit traces to unresolved V genes, and the cause of the others is not known. The V and J calls and clone size are taken from that table; D and trimming were inferred from the DNA. Recorded for this sample are approximately 93,000 clones; roughly 93% of them occurred a single time. Around 0.45% of the sample rests with the top ten.

The chain uses TRBV27 and TRBJ2-7; 5 matching bases give a weak D call of TRBD2. Sequenced material: CD4+ T cells from blood, taken before the transplant. This TCR was recovered from a human donor who received a combined kidney and bone marrow transplant. The DNA reads TGTGCCAGCAGTTTATCCCTACGGGGATACGAGCAGTACTTC. Its product reads: CASSLSLRGYEQYF.